Listed below are T cell receptor beta chains from one sample, sequenced in a study of T-cell memory formation after mild COVID-19. TCRdb re-called the 5' RACE reads with MiXCR, one entry per CDR3 protein. In the table there are 250,000 to 350,000 distinct CDR3 sequences, about a sixth of which are singletons. The specimen sequenced was PBMCs or a T cell subset sorted from them (not recorded which). These receptor sequences come from a man aged 18-30 years who had mild COVID-19 (a few samples of this study predate the infection). Cell type and time point are not known. The CDR3 runs from the conserved cysteine through the conserved F or W. The D gene is left open where the match is weak. Part of the rows lack a size; the others show once, few, many or a class for expanded clones.

J | D | V | size | DNA | CDR3
TRBJ2-1 | TRBD1 | TRBV5-1 | once | TGCGCCAGCAGCTTGGAGGTTATAGGACAGGGGGCTAGGGAGCAGTTCTTC | CASSLEVIGQGAREQFF
TRBJ2-4 | TRBD1 | TRBV9 | few | TGTGCCAGCAGCCTCGGGGACAGGGGGTTTAACATTCAGTACTTC | CASSLGDRGFNIQYF
TRBJ2-1 | TRBD2 | TRBV12-3/TRBV12-4 | . | TGTGCCAGCAGCCCTACTAGCGGAAATCAGTTCTTC | CASSPTSGNQFF
TRBJ2-5 | TRBD2 | TRBV20-1 | . | TGCAGTGCAGGTCGCGCTAGCGGGGGAGGAGAGACCCAGTACTTC | CSAGRASGGGETQYF
TRBJ2-2 | . | TRBV5-1 | . | TGCGCCAGCAGCGAGACAGTAAACGGGGAGCTGTTTTTT | CASSETVNGELFF
TRBJ2-5 | TRBD1 | TRBV7-9 | few | TGTGCCAGCAGCTCCATCGGGACAGGGATGTACCAAGAGACCCAGTACTTC | CASSSIGTGMYQETQYF
TRBJ2-3 | . | TRBV5-4 | . | TGTGCCAGCAGCTTGTACGGGGGATCCCCAGGTCCGCAGTATTTT | CASSLYGGSPGPQYF
TRBJ2-7 | . | TRBV4-2 | many | TGTGCCAGCAGCTTTCGACTGTCGACGGTCTACGAGCAGTACTTC | CASSFRLSTVYEQYF
TRBJ1-1 | . | TRBV6-5 | . | TGTGCCAGCAGTCCCCGACAGGCTTACACTGAAGCTTTCTTT | CASSPRQAYTEAFF
TRBJ2-7 | . | TRBV5-1 | many | TGCGCCAGCAGCTTGGTGTCGCCCCACTACGAGCAGTACTTC | CASSLVSPHYEQYF
TRBJ2-3 | TRBD1 | TRBV20-1 | few | TGCAGTGCTCAATTTGGACAGGGGGCTTCGGATACGCAGTATTTT | CSAQFGQGASDTQYF
TRBJ2-3 | TRBD1 | TRBV6-6 | few | TGTGCCAGCAGGGATGCAGGGGGTAGCACAGATACGCAGTATTTT | CASRDAGGSTDTQYF
TRBJ2-1 | TRBD1 | TRBV7-2 | . | TGTGCCAGCAGTAGCGGGTGGACAGGGGGTAACAATGAGCAGTTCTTC | CASSSGWTGGNNEQFF
TRBJ1-2 | . | TRBV6-1 | . | TGTGCCAGCAACCACCCCGGGGGAGGGCCGAAGGACTATGGCTACACCTTC | CASNHPGGGPKDYGYTF
TRBJ2-7 | TRBD1 | TRBV12-3/TRBV12-4 | many | TGTGCCAGCAGTCACCGACAGGGCACAGGATTCTACGAGCAGTACTTC | CASSHRQGTGFYEQYF
TRBJ2-2 | . | TRBV7-6 | . | TGTGCCAGCAGCTTAGATCAGGGAAACACCGGGGAGCTGTTTTTT | CASSLDQGNTGELFF
TRBJ2-5 | . | TRBV30 | . | TGTGCCTGGAATCACAGGGAAGAGACCCAGTACTTC | CAWNHREETQYF
TRBJ1-1 | . | TRBV6-5 | few | TGTGCCAGCAGTTATCGGGACCAGACTGAAGCTTTCTTT | CASSYRDQTEAFF
TRBJ2-1 | TRBD2 | TRBV9 | many | TGTGCCAGCAGTGACTCTAGCGGGGTCGACAATGAGCAGTTCTTC | CASSDSSGVDNEQFF
TRBJ1-6 | . | TRBV5-1 | . | TGCGCCAGCAGCTGCAGTTCACCCCTCCACTTT | CASSCSSPLHF
TRBJ2-3 | . | TRBV5-1 | many | TGCGCCAGCAGCTTGCTAGGGCAGGGAGGAGATACGCAGTATTTT | CASSLLGQGGDTQYF
TRBJ2-2 | TRBD1 | TRBV6-1 | few | TGTGCCGCTGACAGGGGGGTCGGGGAGCTGTTTTTT | CAADRGVGELFF
TRBJ1-1 | . | TRBV7-9 | . | TGTGCCAGCAGCTTAGCAGACGGGACTGAAGCTTTCTTT | CASSLADGTEAFF
TRBJ2-2 | . | TRBV7-3 | . | TGTGCCAGCAGCCCCACCCCCCGGGGGCCACCCGGGGAGCTGTTTTTT | CASSPTPRGPPGELFF
TRBJ1-3 | . | TRBV6-5 | few | TGTGCCAGCAGTGTCCGACCGATCTCTGGAAACACCATATATTTT | CASSVRPISGNTIYF
TRBJ2-5 | . | TRBV29-1 | few | TGCAGCGTGACGGGGGGCAGGGAGTGGGAGACCCAGTACTTC | CSVTGGREWETQYF
TRBJ2-5 | TRBD1 | TRBV20-1 | few | TGCAGTGCTGAGCAGGGGGTCCAAGAGACCCAGTACTTC | CSAEQGVQETQYF
TRBJ1-5 | TRBD1 | TRBV6-5 | . | TGTGCCAGCAGCCCTTCCGGGACAGCTACTTATCAGCCCCAGCATTTT | CASSPSGTATYQPQHF
TRBJ1-1 | . | TRBV7-9 | . | TGTGCCAGCAGCTCGCCGGGACGGAAGAACACTGAAGCTTTCTTT | CASSSPGRKNTEAFF
TRBJ1-2 | . | TRBV3-1 | few | TGTGCCAGCAGCCACCCAGGAGTAACCAACTATGGCTACACCTTC | CASSHPGVTNYGYTF
TRBJ1-1 | . | TRBV5-1 | few | TGCGCCAGCAGCGGGGGGGTTGTAGGGCTCATGAACACTGAAGCTTTCTTT | CASSGGVVGLMNTEAFF
TRBJ2-3 | . | TRBV5-1 | . | TGCGCCAGCAGCGGGGGCAGGTACGCAGATACGCAGTATTTT | CASSGGRYADTQYF
TRBJ2-5 | TRBD1 | TRBV6-2/TRBV6-3 | many | TGTGCCAGCAGCTCGGACAGGGACCAAGAGACCCAGTACTTC | CASSSDRDQETQYF
TRBJ1-4 | . | TRBV12-5 | few | TGTGCTAGTGCCTCATACGAAAAACTGTTTTTT | CASASYEKLFF
TRBJ2-1 | . | TRBV7-2 | . | TGTGCCAGCAGCTTAATGGGGGCCCTCCCACGGGATGAGCAGTTCTTC | CASSLMGALPRDEQFF
TRBJ1-1 | TRBD1 | TRBV6-5 | . | TGTGCCAGCAGTTACTCCTACAGGGGGAACACTGAAGCTTTCTTT | CASSYSYRGNTEAFF
TRBJ1-1 | . | TRBV25-1 | few | TGTGCCAGCAGTATCCCCGGGGGGATGAACACTGAAGCTTTCTTT | CASSIPGGMNTEAFF
TRBJ2-2 | . | TRBV7-6 | . | TGTGCCAGCAGCTTTCGATCCGGGGAGCTGTTTTTT | CASSFRSGELFF
TRBJ2-1 | . | TRBV2 | . | TGTGCCAGCAGTGAGGGGTGGGTCAATGAGCAGTTCTTC | CASSEGWVNEQFF
TRBJ1-2 | . | TRBV4-2 | . | TGTGCCAGCAGCCCGGGGAAGGGTGGCTACACCTTC | CASSPGKGGYTF
TRBJ2-7 | . | TRBV7-8 | few | TGTGCCAGCAGCTCGGACATGGGAGAGCAGTACTTC | CASSSDMGEQYF
TRBJ2-1 | . | TRBV7-3 | . | TGTGCCAGCAGCTTAAGGGGTTGGGGAACAGACAATGAGCAGTTCTTC | CASSLRGWGTDNEQFF
TRBJ2-2 | . | TRBV5-1 | . | TGCGCCAGCAGCTTGTTCCTGTCCACCGGGGAGCTGTTTTTT | CASSLFLSTGELFF
TRBJ2-5 | TRBD1 | TRBV7-2 | . | TGTGCCAGCAGCTTCGACAGGGCCCAAGAGACCCAGTACTTC | CASSFDRAQETQYF
TRBJ1-4 | . | TRBV4-3 | . | TGCGCCAGCAGCCAAGATCTTGACGAAGGGGGGGAAAAACTGTTTTTT | CASSQDLDEGGEKLFF
TRBJ2-3 | . | TRBV5-1 | few | TGCGCCAGCAGTTCCGGGGCGAGCGGCCGCACAGATACGCAGTATTTT | CASSSGASGRTDTQYF
TRBJ1-1 | TRBD1 | TRBV12-3/TRBV12-4 | . | TGTGCCAGCACCGCCCAGGTCCCGGGACAGACGGAAGCTTTCTTT | CASTAQVPGQTEAFF
TRBJ2-1 | . | TRBV2 | . | TGTGCCAGCAAGGGCGCGCAGGATGAGCAGTTCTTC | CASKGAQDEQFF
TRBJ2-1 | TRBD2 | TRBV12-3/TRBV12-4 | . | TGTGCCAGCAGTCTCCACCCCCTAGCGGGGATTGAGCAGTTCTTC | CASSLHPLAGIEQFF
TRBJ1-1 | TRBD1 | TRBV5-6 | . | TGTGCCAGCAGAGTACAGGGGGTCACTGAAGCTTTCTTT | CASRVQGVTEAFF
TRBJ2-7 | TRBD2 | TRBV20-1 | . | TGCAGTGCCAGGGGCCTAGCGGGGGTAGAGCAGTACTTC | CSARGLAGVEQYF
TRBJ2-4 | TRBD2 | TRBV5-1 | . | TGCGCCAGCAGCCCTGTTCTAAAGGGCGGGGGGGCCTGGAACATTCAGTACTTC | CASSPVLKGGGAWNIQYF
TRBJ2-1 | . | TRBV5-1 | few | TGCGCCAGCAGCCCGTACGGGAATGAGCAGTTCTTC | CASSPYGNEQFF
TRBJ1-5 | TRBD1 | TRBV3-1 | . | TGTGCCAGCAGCCAAGGTGACAGGGGACGCAATCAGCCCCAGCATTTT | CASSQGDRGRNQPQHF
TRBJ1-1 | . | TRBV4-3 | few | TGCGCCAGCAGCCAGACCGAGAACACTGAAGCTTTCTTT | CASSQTENTEAFF
TRBJ1-3 | . | TRBV18 | . | TGTGCCAGCTCACCCCGGGAGAATGGAAACACCATATATTTT | CASSPRENGNTIYF
TRBJ1-1 | . | TRBV20-1 | few | TGCAGTGCTAGAGGGGAGGGACCGAAGACTGAAGCTTTCTTT | CSARGEGPKTEAFF
TRBJ1-1 | . | TRBV4-2 | . | TGTGCCAGCAGCCAAGAAAAGAACACTGAAGCTTTCTTT | CASSQEKNTEAFF
TRBJ2-7 | . | TRBV5-1 | . | TGCGCCAGCAGCGAGGGGATATACGAGCAGTACTTC | CASSEGIYEQYF
TRBJ2-3 | TRBD2 | TRBV5-1 | many | TGCGCCAGCAGCCGGACTAGAGGGGAAGATACGCAGTATTTT | CASSRTRGEDTQYF